A single T cell receptor (beta chain) is shown here with its context. Its cognate antigen has yet to be identified. Base qualities are not at hand, and no much larger clone is one base apart. Hyperthyroidism patients were aged 18 to 65 years and newly diagnosed, with disease duration of less than 2 months. Any patient with an uncontrolled infection, another autoimmune disease, pregnancy or lactation was excluded. Diagnoses relied on clinical symptoms, serum thyroxine and TRAb, thyroid ultrasound and orbital computed tomography. For progressor patients, blood was drawn at the first diagnosis of hyperthyroidism, before any ophthalmopathy symptoms had appeared. Ficoll-Paque density gradient centrifugation was used to isolate PBMCs from around 10 ml of fresh peripheral blood. Progressor patients were initially diagnosed with Graves' hyperthyroidism and developed ophthalmopathy during follow-up. Total RNA was extracted with Trizol reagent, and quality was checked on an Agilent 2100 Bioanalyzer.

These data originate in a study of T cells in Graves' hyperthyroidism and ophthalmopathy (dated by TCRdb to the late 2010s). At the level of the whole study: Peripheral blood samples were taken at the time of initial diagnosis, prior to any treatment. To identify TCR V-J signatures that set the groups apart, the researchers used a discovery cohort of 100 patients, made up of about 44 with Graves' ophthalmopathy and 57 with stable Graves' hyperthyroidism. Prospective prediction of ophthalmopathy was tested in an independent validation cohort of fewer than 20 hyperthyroidism patients and 15 to 17 patients who later progressed to ophthalmopathy. The 100 discovery patients were divided at random into training and test sets in a 7:3 ratio. In addition, the study compared T-cell repertoires in thyroid tissue and in blood from over 5 Graves' hyperthyroidism patients. After blood sampling, hyperthyroidism patients were treated with methimazole at a starting dose of 30 mg daily, and ophthalmopathy patients were treated with high-dose intravenous methylprednisolone. The paper reports TCR Vbeta CDR3 sequencing of some 140 peripheral blood samples: 40 to 45 ophthalmopathy, about 75 hyperthyroidism and around 17 progressor patients.

The TCR beta CDR3 regions were amplified from RNA transcripts. The first round of RT-PCR for the TCR CDR3 was performed with the HTBI primer set and the Qiagen OneStep RT-PCR kit. The libraries were constructed in a second round of multiplex PCR and then size-selected and purified. Sequencing of the libraries was done on an Illumina HiSeq2000 using paired-end 100 bp reads. The study's own analysis went as follows. Raw data were processed with SOAPnuke, discarding reads with adapters, uncalled bases, mean Phred below 15, or no exact constant-primer or identifier match. High-quality paired reads were merged using COPE v1.2.5, and each unique nucleotide sequence was defined as a clonotype. Clonotypes were aligned to IMGT TRBV, TRBD and TRBJ reference segments using MiTCR v1.1. Analysis was restricted to V-J combinations with a frequency above 0.0001, which covered roughly 99% of repertoires. The TCS score was defined as the ratio of F50 (clonal expansion) to E x V (chaos), calculated using BLOSUM62-based TCRdist between CDR3 peptides within each V-J. Welch's t-statistics and random forest reduced 500 to 550 V-J features to 10 to 15, which were used in a naive Bayes classifier (R e1071). TCRdb applied fastp at Q25 and MiXCR to the public reads, then kept only in-frame beta chains. CDR3 protein sequences are deduplicated, and each keeps its most common genes and DNA. These V and J calls rely on TCRdb rather than the paper's analysis. Recorded for this sample are some 140,000 distinct CDR3 sequences; approximately 24% of them occurred a single time. About two thirds of the sample is in the top ten clones.

Beyond this particular receptor, the publication reports: Sample size was not statistically predetermined, and blinding of investigators to group allocation was not performed. A 13 V-J signature model separated ophthalmopathy from stable hyperthyroidism, with about 88% sensitivity and 81% to 83% specificity in cross-validation and 80%/75% in testing. Most expanded thyroid clonotypes (frequency above 0.001) were also detected in blood, suggesting blood repertoires may reflect thyroid immune responses. In validation, progression to ophthalmopathy was predicted by the model with approximately 67% sensitivity and roughly 72% specificity, a median of 6.5 months before onset.

Sample: blood. This sequence was found in a woman in her forties or fifties with Graves' hyperthyroidism that later progressed to Graves' ophthalmopathy.

The nucleotide sequence reads TGTGCCAGCAGCTTCGAACCCAGGGGCCTGGTCGAGCAGTACTTC. Its protein reads: CASSFEPRGLVEQYF. The sequence links TRBV7-9 to TRBJ2-7; a tentative D match to TRBD1 spans 6 bases. The CDR3 spans 15 residues, from the cysteine through the phenylalanine. The sequence is cut down to CDR3 DNA, 45 bases in frame from base 1. The junction shows trimming of 3 bases on V and 6 bases on J, plus 18 bases between the germline ends. Per the germline V gene (reference sequence), SEHNR is the CDR1 and FQNEAQ is the CDR2.